In this sample, the clone carrying this T cell receptor (beta chain) turned up once. This sample is part of a study of T cell responses to AZD1222 COVID-19 vaccine. The data were produced by immunoSEQ multiplex PCR, yet TCRdb's version contains in-frame clones alone and is incomplete. This sample yields 150,000 to 200,000 clones, of which around 94% are seen a single time; approximately 0.6% belongs to the top ten. This sample comprised peripheral blood, obtained on day 0 of AZD1222 vaccination. This TCR came from an adult in good health.

The CDR3 sequence: CASSQGQILSEAFF. CDR3 coding DNA: TGTGCCAGCAGCCAAGGACAGATTCTATCTGAAGCTTTCTTT. This chain links TRBV3-1 (or the pseudogene TRBV3-2) with TRBJ1-1; tentative D call: TRBD1 (5 bases). CDR3 length equals 14 residues. V lost 1 base and J lost 6, with 12 bases in between. Germline V gene sequence: CDR1 LGHDT, CDR2 YNNKEL (reference sequence).